This T cell receptor (beta chain) was retrieved from a study of blood T cell repertoires in COVID-19. Study summary: There were acute and convalescent COVID-19 samples, and they came from the United States, Italy and Spain. PBMCs, B-cell-depleted T cells, or T cells were the source of the cDNA or gDNA that made up the material.

In assigning cohorts, the study relied on participant-reported clinical history. Either two negative PCRs, clearance, or symptom resolution qualified Cohort 3 donors as recovered. Measured with immunoSEQ multiplex PCR; TCRdb has only the in-frame clones, and not every one. The profile shows 80,000 to 130,000 clones, 65% to 90% of them singletons. This CDR3 contains 14 residues. Germline V gene data show CDR1 as MNHEY and CDR2 as SMNVEV (reference sequence). V lost 5 bases, J lost 7 bases, and 8 bases stayed unmatched. The sequenced sample was PBMCs or T cells enriched from blood (not recorded which). The sequence was collected from a woman between 45 and 60 years old who had recovered from COVID-19. This chain connects TRBV27 to TRBJ2-1; the match to TRBD1 covers 7 bases. The CDR3 here is CASSPLRDSNEQFF. CDR3 DNA sequence: TGTGCCAGCAGTCCTCTCCGGGACAGTAATGAGCAGTTCTTC.